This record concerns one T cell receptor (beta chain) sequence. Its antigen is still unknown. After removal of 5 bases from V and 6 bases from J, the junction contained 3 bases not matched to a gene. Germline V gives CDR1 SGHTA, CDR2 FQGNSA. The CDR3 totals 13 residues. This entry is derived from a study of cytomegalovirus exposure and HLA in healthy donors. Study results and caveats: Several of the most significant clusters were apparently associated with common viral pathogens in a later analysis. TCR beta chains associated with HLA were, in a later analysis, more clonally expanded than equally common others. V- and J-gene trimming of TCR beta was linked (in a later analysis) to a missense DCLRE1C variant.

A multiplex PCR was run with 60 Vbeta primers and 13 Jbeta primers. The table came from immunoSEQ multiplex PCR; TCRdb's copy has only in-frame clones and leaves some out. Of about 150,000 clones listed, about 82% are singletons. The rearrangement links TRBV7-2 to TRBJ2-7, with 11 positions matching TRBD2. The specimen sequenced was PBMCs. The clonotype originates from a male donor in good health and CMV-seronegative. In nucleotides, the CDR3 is TGTGCCAGCAGCCCCCTAGCGGGAGGCGAGCAGTACTTC. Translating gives CASSPLAGGEQYF.